This T cell receptor beta chain was captured in a study of T cell responses to AZD1222 COVID-19 vaccine. Study-wide findings and caveats: Baseline seropositivity occurred in only a handful of AZD1222 recipients. Donors, mostly white British, included more females; clonal diversity was possibly underestimated.

This CDR3 region has 17 residues. V lost 6 bases to trimming and J lost 0 bases, with 17 bases between them. The germline V gene encodes CDR1 SEHNR and CDR2 FQNEAQ (reference sequence). Clones were read by immunoSEQ multiplex PCR, and TCRdb kept only the in-frame ones, dropping some. The sample lists about 180,000 clones; 90% to 95% were seen once. As regards this clone: The antigen is undetermined.

The sequencing here drew on peripheral blood, taken 28 days after the second AZD1222 dose. The clonotype was recovered from an adult who received the AZD1222 COVID-19 vaccine. V and J are TRBV7-9 and TRBJ2-2; TRBD1 is a possible D gene (5 bases). CDR3 residues: CASRATGWEANTGELFF. Here the CDR3 DNA reads TGTGCCAGCAGGGCCACAGGTTGGGAAGCGAACACCGGGGAGCTGTTTTTT.